This entry describes one T cell receptor beta chain. The data were taken from a study of blood T cell repertoires in COVID-19. Across the study: Samples came from the United States, Italy and Spain, spanning acute and convalescent COVID-19. T cells, B-cell-depleted T cells, or PBMCs supplied cDNA or gDNA.

Authors' data handling: Using reference gene primer amplification, nucleated cell counts were estimated. The repertoire was sequenced with immunoSEQ multiplex PCR; TCRdb's copy has only in-frame clones and lacks some. The DNA was the basis for D and trimming; V, J and clone size are from that table. Seen here are over 120,000 clones, 81% observed once, and the top ten hold around 8.8%. The J segment lost 6 bases and the V segment lost 6 bases, leaving 10 bases of the junction unmatched. This CDR3 contains 14 residues. Germline CDR1 is MDHEN and CDR2 is SYDVKM. The receptor was derived from a human donor in a cohort sampled during active COVID-19. Sequencing was carried out using peripheral blood. The chain uses TRBV28 and TRBJ1-1, with TRBD1 matching 7 bases. The CDR3 DNA reads as TGTGCCAGCAGGCCGGGACAGCCACCCTCTGAAGCTTTCTTT. Protein product: CASRPGQPPSEAFF.